These 32 T cell receptor beta chains originate from one sample sequenced in a study of identical twins. MiXCR was run by TCRdb on the 5' RACE reads, yielding one entry per CDR3 protein. The sample contains about 690,000 distinct CDR3 sequences, 5.5% to 7.5% of which appear only once. The sequenced sample was naive T cells sorted from blood. The receptor source for this set is a young man in good health.

This clonotype turned up a few times. The genes are TRBV6-1 and TRBJ2-7; D is ambiguous. The germline V and J ends were trimmed by 6 bases and 5 bases, with 17 bases remaining between them. In germline, CDR1 is MNHNS, CDR2 SASEGT. This CDR3 has 14 amino acids. The CDR3 nucleotides read TGTGCCAGCAGCCGGATTGGGATTCAGGACGAGCAGTACTTC. It codes for CASSRIGIQDEQYF.

The sample holds a few counts of this clonotype. The chain joins TRBV29-1 to TRBJ2-7, with 13 bases matching TRBD2. J gave up 2 bases and V 7 bases, and 5 bases lay outside the gene matches. Germline V gene data show CDR1 as SQVTM and CDR2 as ANQGSEA. The CDR3 spans 14 residues. CDR3 sequence: CSAAGTSGTYEQYF. The DNA of the CDR3 is TGCAGCGCCGCTGGGACTAGCGGGACCTACGAGCAGTACTTC.

This clonotype showed up just a few times. V gene TRBV28 combines with J gene TRBJ1-5, with 7 bases matching TRBD1. V lost 5 bases and J lost 4; bases outside the gene matches: 5. The length of the CDR3 is 14 residues. CDR1 and CDR2 from the germline V gene are MDHEN and SYDVKM. The CDR3 DNA is TGTGCCAGCAGTCCTCCGGGACAGAATCAGCCCCAGCATTTT. Residues: CASSPPGQNQPQHF.

The J gene is TRBJ2-3, the V gene TRBV20-1, with D perhaps given as TRBD1 or TRBD2 (5 bases each). Looked up from germline, CDR1 is DFQATT and CDR2 is SNEGSKA (reference sequence). V shed 6 bases and J shed 1 base, with 17 bases lying between them. The CDR3 extends over 15 amino acids. The CDR3 loop reads CSALFGQGRTDTQYF. As DNA, the CDR3 is TGCAGTGCCCTCTTCGGGCAGGGACGCACAGATACGCAGTATTTT.

This clonotype was seen a handful of times. The chain uses TRBV6-5 and TRBJ2-2, with unresolved D. CDR1 MNHEY and CDR2 SVGAGI come from the germline V gene. V lost 0 bases and J lost 7, with 12 bases in between. The CDR3 is 15 amino acids. The CDR3 bases are TGTGCCAGCAGTTACTCTGGTAGTGCCAGCGGGGAGCTGTTTTTT. Amino acid sequence: CASSYSGSASGELFF.

This clonotype was seen at least ten times. The chain has TRBV7-9 and TRBJ2-3; D is possibly TRBD2 (5 bases). The CDR3 covers 13 residues. Trimming left V 11 bases short and J 0 bases short, with 12 bases between. Germline V gene data show CDR1 as SEHNR and CDR2 as FQNEAQ (reference sequence). As DNA, the CDR3 is TGTGCCGCCAGCGGAGCTAGCACAGATACGCAGTATTTT. This sequence encodes CAASGASTDTQYF.

In this sample, this clonotype turned up many times. V and J are TRBV20-1 and TRBJ2-5; D unclear. The CDR3 totals 10 residues. Trimming removed 5 bases at V and 5 bases at J, with 6 bases between. Germline lookup yields CDR1 DFQATT and CDR2 SNEGSKA (reference sequence). CDR3 residues: CSAQSETQYF. DNA for the CDR3: TGCAGTGCTCAAAGCGAGACCCAGTACTTC.

The V and J genes are TRBV7-8 and TRBJ1-5, with D possibly being TRBD1 (5 bases). V dropped 0 bases and J dropped 1 base, with 10 bases sitting between them. The CDR3 covers 16 residues. From germline, CDR1 is SGHVS and CDR2 FQNEAQ. CDR3 nucleotides: TGTGCCAGCAGCTTAGCGGGGGTGTGGAGCAATCAGCCCCAGCATTTT. This sequence encodes CASSLAGVWSNQPQHF. Using reference TRBV7-8 and TRBJ1-5 for the parts outside the CDR3, the full variable domain is GAGVSQSPRYKVAKRGQDVALRCDPISGHVSLFWYQQALGQGPEFLTYFQNEAQLDKSGLPSDRFFAERPEGSVSTLKIQRTQQEDSAVYLCASSLAGVWSNQPQHFGDGTRLSIL.

The CDR3 sequence is CASSLRQYTGELFF. The CDR3 region has the DNA TGTGCCAGCAGTTTGAGGCAGTACACCGGGGAGCTGTTTTTT. V usage is TRBV28 and J usage is TRBJ2-2; D is ambiguous. Germline V lookup: CDR1 MDHEN, CDR2 SYDVKM. V dropped 3 bases and J dropped 3 bases, with 8 bases sitting between them. This CDR3 region has 14 residues.

The chain recombines TRBV7-6 with TRBJ2-7; D remains ambiguous. Deletions cut 1 base from V and 3 bases from J, with 22 bases between. Germline assignment: CDR1 SGHVS and CDR2 FNYEAQ. The CDR3 extends over 18 amino acids. The CDR3 sequence is CASSLVGVGDQPNYEQYF. The CDR3 DNA reads TGTGCCAGCAGCTTAGTAGGCGTCGGAGACCAACCGAACTACGAGCAGTACTTC.

Notes on this clonotype: Just one base apart from a much larger clone, this may be a read error. CDR3 loop: CAGSFRDSNQPQHF. The DNA of the CDR3 is TGTGCCGGCAGTTTCCGGGACAGCAATCAGCCCCAGCATTTT. The genes are TRBV12-3 or TRBV12-4 and TRBJ1-5; possibly TRBD1 for D (5 bases). This CDR3 contains 14 residues.

There are many counts of this clonotype. The V call is TRBV5-6, the J call TRBJ1-1; D gene unclear. V was shortened by 2 bases and J by 3 bases, with 8 bases between the two germline ends. CDR3 size: 13 residues. Germline-derived CDR1 and CDR2 are SGHDT and YYEEEE. DNA for the CDR3: TGTGCCAGCAGCTTTTGGGCGGACACTGAAGCTTTCTTT. The encoded protein is CASSFWADTEAFF.

The sample holds many counts of this clonotype. The chain employs TRBV4-1 and TRBJ2-4, with D hard to call. V dropped 0 bases and J dropped 3 bases, with 15 bases sitting between them. CDR1 is MGHRA, CDR2 YSYEKL, per germline. The CDR3 is 17 residues long. The DNA for the CDR3 is TGCGCCAGCAGCCAAGAATCGGTCGGAGTTGGCAAAAACATTCAGTACTTC. Its translation is CASSQESVGVGKNIQYF.

This clonotype was recorded at least ten times. The chain has TRBV20-1 and TRBJ2-3; 9 bases align to TRBD1. V shed 0 bases and J 4 bases; nucleotides not matched to a gene: 8. CDR3 length: 16 residues. Germline-derived CDR1 and CDR2 are DFQATT and SNEGSKA (reference sequence). CDR3 protein: CSARERGTGRADTQYF. The CDR3 region has the DNA TGCAGTGCTAGAGAAAGAGGGACAGGGCGGGCAGATACGCAGTATTTT.

This clonotype was observed many times. This sequence joins TRBV11-2 and TRBJ2-5; D gene ambiguous. The CDR3 length is 16 residues. Germline values: CDR1 SGHAT, CDR2 FQNNGV. The V end lost 2 bases, the J end lost 1 base, and 14 bases lay between the germline ends. The CDR3 DNA sequence: TGTGCCAGCAGCTTACCCTCCGGGCCTTTCCAAGAGACCCAGTACTTC. Translated: CASSLPSGPFQETQYF.

CDR3 amino acids: CASSTDYTDTQYF. CDR3 bases: TGCGCCAGCAGCACCGACTACACAGATACGCAGTATTTT. The rearrangement joins TRBV5-1 to TRBJ2-3, with D possibly being TRBD2 (5 bases). The germline CDR1 and CDR2 sequences are SGHRS and YFSETQ. The CDR3 sequence is 13 residues long. The germline V and J ends were trimmed by 4 bases and 2 bases, with 8 bases remaining between them.

Many counts were recorded for this clonotype. V is TRBV4-1 and J is TRBJ2-3; 8 bases are shared with TRBD2. Unmatched junction bases numbered 13, after V lost 6 bases and J lost 5 bases. The CDR3 runs 16 residues. Germline values: CDR1 MGHRA, CDR2 YSYEKL. This CDR3 reads CASRFETGGPGDTQYF. In DNA, the CDR3 is TGCGCCAGCAGATTCGAGACGGGAGGGCCGGGAGATACGCAGTATTTT.

This clonotype was observed at least ten times. The chain joins TRBV12-1 to TRBJ2-3; the D call in the table, TRBD2, was not verified against the DNA. TRBV12-1 is flagged as a pseudogene. The CDR3 length is 16 residues. Here the CDR3 DNA reads TGTGCCAGCAGCCTCCGGACTAGCGGGAGCCCAGATACGCAGTATTTT. This codes for CASSLRTSGSPDTQYF.

This clonotype was detected a few times. CDR3 in DNA: TGTGCCAGCTCTCGGACTAGCGGTGTATCCGAGGACGAGCAGTACTTC. It codes for CASSRTSGVSEDEQYF. The J gene is TRBJ2-7, the V gene TRBV18; 10 nucleotides agree with TRBD2. Germline V lookup: CDR1 KGHSH, CDR2 LQKENI. This CDR3 region has 16 residues. V dropped 6 bases and J dropped 5; count of bases not matched to a gene: 13.

The rearrangement uses TRBV28 and TRBJ2-3; D possibly corresponds to TRBD1 (5 bases). CDR3 length: 16 residues. Trimming pared 3 bases from V and 6 bases from J, leaving 19 bases between. Germline V gives CDR1 MDHEN, CDR2 SYDVKM. The CDR3 DNA is TGTGCCAGCAGTTTCCGCGTTGGGGCGAGTGAGGATACGCAGTATTTT. It specifies CASSFRVGASEDTQYF. The variable domain in full, with the rest retrieved from reference TRBV28 and TRBJ2-3, is DVKVTQSSRYLVKRTGEKVFLECVQDMDHENMFWYRQDPGLGLRLIYFSYDVKMKEKGDIPEGYSVSREKKERFSLILESASTNQTSMYLCASSFRVGASEDTQYFGPGTRLTVL.

This clonotype showed up many times. In nucleotides, the CDR3 is TGTGCCAGCCAGACTAGCGGGAGAAGGGGTGATGAGCAGTTCTTC. This encodes CASQTSGRRGDEQFF. V usage is TRBV12-3 or TRBV12-4 and J usage is TRBJ2-1; 12 positions agree with TRBD2. The CDR3 totals 15 residues. V lost 8 bases and J lost 8; bases outside the gene matches: 10.

The table lists this clonotype with many counts. J is TRBJ1-1 and V is TRBV29-1, with 7 positions matching TRBD1. V shed 6 bases, J shed 3 bases, and the junction held 13 bases outside the gene matches. The CDR3 runs to 15 residues. CDR1 and CDR2 from the germline V gene are SQVTM and ANQGSEA. CDR3 DNA sequence: TGCAGCGTCAACTTTCCGACAGGGAAGGACACTGAAGCTTTCTTT. This translates into CSVNFPTGKDTEAFF. Together with reference TRBV29-1 and TRBJ1-1, the CDR3 gives the full variable domain: SAVISQKPSRDICQRGTSLTIQCQVDSQVTMMFWYRQQPGQSLTLIATANQGSEATYESGFVIDKFPISRPNLTFSTLTVSNMSPEDSSIYLCSVNFPTGKDTEAFFGQGTRLTVV.

This chain uses TRBV5-1 with TRBJ1-1; D uncertain. Germline lookup yields CDR1 SGHRS and CDR2 YFSETQ. V lost 4 bases and J 1 base, leaving 11 bases between the germline ends. This CDR3 region has 14 residues. CDR3: CASSGGDPNTEAFF. Written as DNA, the CDR3 is TGCGCCAGCAGCGGTGGGGATCCGAACACTGAAGCTTTCTTT.

This clonotype has ten or more counts. The V gene is TRBV12-3 or TRBV12-4, the J gene TRBJ1-1, with 11 bases matching TRBD1. Losses at the gene ends were 5 bases for V and 10 bases for J; bases not matched to a gene: 3. The CDR3 is made up of 12 amino acids. In DNA form, the CDR3 reads TGTGCCAGCAGTCCCGGGACAGGGGGAGCTTTCTTT. Its protein product is CASSPGTGGAFF.

Regarding this clonotype: A much larger clone differs by one base, so this may be a read error. The rearrangement links TRBV20-1 to TRBJ2-1; 10 positions match TRBD2. V was pared by 3 bases and J by 7 bases, with 3 bases of the junction left unmatched. CDR1 and CDR2 (germline): DFQATT, SNEGSKA (reference sequence). There are 13 residues in the CDR3. CDR3 residues: CSASSSGRNEQFF. The DNA for the CDR3 is TGCAGTGCTAGTTCTAGCGGGAGAAATGAGCAGTTCTTC.

The J gene is TRBJ2-1, the V gene TRBV7-9; TRBD2 matches 7 bases. V shed 1 base, J shed 2 bases, and the junction held 5 bases outside the gene matches. The CDR3 spans 16 residues. In germline, CDR1 is SEHNR, CDR2 FQNEAQ (reference sequence). CDR3 sequence reads: CASSLDRGGPYNEQFF. CDR3 in DNA: TGTGCCAGCAGCTTAGATCGGGGAGGGCCCTACAATGAGCAGTTCTTC.

This clonotype has a count of ten or more. The chain couples TRBV5-1 to TRBJ2-4; D gene ambiguous. The V end lost 7 bases, the J end lost 0 bases, and 17 bases lay between the germline ends. CDR3 length equals 16 residues. The V gene's germline CDR1 is SGHRS and CDR2 YFSETQ. The CDR3 spells CASRRDLPIAKNIQYF. CDR3 nucleotides: TGCGCCAGCCGAAGAGACCTGCCCATAGCCAAAAACATTCAGTACTTC.

The table lists this clonotype with many counts. The J gene is TRBJ2-1, the V gene TRBV9, with 10 bases identical to TRBD2. The V gene end was trimmed by 0 bases and the J gene end by 9 bases; junction bases not matched to a gene: 6. The CDR3 runs to 15 residues. Germline values: CDR1 SGDLS, CDR2 YYNGEE. Written as DNA, the CDR3 is TGTGCCAGCAGCGTAGAGGCTAGCGGGAGCTTTGAGCAGTTCTTC. Protein: CASSVEASGSFEQFF.

This clonotype was counted ten times or more. The gene calls are TRBV11-2 and TRBJ2-3; D gene ambiguous. V lost 5 bases and J 0 bases, leaving 12 bases between the germline ends. CDR1 and CDR2 (germline): SGHAT, FQNNGV. The CDR3 is 15 residues long. The CDR3 DNA sequence: TGTGCCAGCAGCCCCAGGAGCAAGAGCACAGATACGCAGTATTTT. It translates to CASSPRSKSTDTQYF.

This clonotype has more than one count but fewer than ten. V usage is TRBV6-1 and J usage is TRBJ2-7, with D tentatively TRBD1 or TRBD2 (6 bases each). Trimming left V 4 bases short and J 2 bases short, with 12 bases between. This CDR3 contains 14 residues. In germline, CDR1 is MNHNS, CDR2 SASEGT. DNA of the CDR3: TGTGCCAGCAGTGCGAGGGGGGCGGCCTACGAGCAGTACGTC. This gives the protein CASSARGAAYEQYV.

Many counts were recorded for this clonotype. The rearrangement joins TRBV4-3 to TRBJ2-5, with 7 bases lining up with TRBD1. The CDR3 covers 15 residues. The V and J ends lost 2 bases and 5 bases, in that order; junction bases with no gene match: 8. Germline lookup yields CDR1 LGHNA and CDR2 YSLEER. CDR3 residues: CASSQYRGPRETQYF. In DNA, the CDR3 is TGCGCCAGCAGCCAATACAGGGGCCCCCGGGAGACCCAGTACTTC.

The chain uses TRBV14 and TRBJ2-1; tentative D call: TRBD2 (5 bases). Germline assignment: CDR1 SGHDN and CDR2 FVKESK. V shed 3 bases and J shed 2 bases, with 17 bases lying between them. The CDR3 is 17 residues long. This CDR3 is CASSHYPSGQTYNEQFF. CDR3 DNA: TGTGCCAGCAGCCATTATCCAAGCGGTCAGACCTACAATGAGCAGTTCTTC. The full variable domain, with the rest looked up from reference TRBV14 and TRBJ2-1, is EAGVTQFPSHSVIEKGQTVTLRCDPISGHDNLYWYRRVMGKEIKFLLHFVKESKQDESGMPNNRFLAERTGGTYSTLKVQPAELEDSGVYFCASSHYPSGQTYNEQFFGPGTRLTVL.